These 24 T cell receptor beta chains share one sample of origin, sequenced in a study of regulatory T cells in long-lasting Graves disease. Arm-PCR of CDR3 regions and iRepertoire HTBI primers were used to build TCR beta libraries. TCRdb re-called the multiplex PCR reads with MiXCR, one entry per CDR3 protein. The sample yields roughly 520,000 distinct CDR3 sequences, more than 10% seen once. Time point described: newly diagnosed GD, antithyroid drugs for less than 3 months. The TCR library was made from RNA extracted from PBMCs. These records were also assigned to another study, of T cells in Graves' hyperthyroidism and ophthalmopathy.

The specimen comprised peripheral blood mononuclear cells (PBMCs), sampled at new diagnosis, from a patient treated with antithyroid drugs. These receptor sequences come from a woman younger than 45 with Graves disease.

This clonotype was counted many times. J is TRBJ2-3 and V is TRBV29-1; perhaps TRBD2 as D (5 bases). V lost 8 bases to trimming and J lost 3 bases, with 18 bases between them. Per the germline V gene, CDR1 is SQVTM and CDR2 is ANQGSEA. The CDR3 consists of 14 residues. The CDR3: CSFLGREGTDTQYF. CDR3 DNA sequence: TGCAGCTTTTTAGGTCGAGAGGGAACAGATACGCAGTATTTT.

At least ten counts were recorded for this clonotype. This sequence joins TRBV27 and TRBJ2-7; D is perhaps TRBD2 (6 bases). The CDR3 length is 14 residues. V was trimmed by 3 bases and J by 7 bases, leaving 16 bases between them. CDR1 is MNHEY, CDR2 SMNVEV, per germline (reference sequence). DNA for the CDR3: TGTGCCAGCAGTTTTAATGGCGGGAACGGGGAGCAGTACTTC. It specifies CASSFNGGNGEQYF.

This clonotype was detected many times. Compared with germline, one end of the junction differs, possibly owing to a read error. Here the CDR3 reads CASSIKGWRTELF. CDR3 sequence (DNA): TGTGCCAGTAGTATAAAGGGATGGCGGACAGAACTCTTC. The chain is built from TRBV19 and TRBJ1-2, with D possibly TRBD1 on 6 matching bases. The germline CDR1 and CDR2 sequences are LNHDA and SQIVND (reference sequence). CDR3 length: 13 amino acids.

This clonotype came up many times. The chain recombines TRBV3-1 with TRBJ1-1; D is undetermined. The CDR3 is made up of 12 amino acids. Trimming took 3 bases from V and 4 from J, leaving 6 bases between them. In germline, CDR1 is LGHDT, CDR2 YNNKEL (reference sequence). CDR3 amino acids: CASSHGLTEAFF. The CDR3 coding sequence is TGTGCCAGCAGCCACGGACTCACTGAAGCTTTCTTT.

This clonotype appeared many times. The J gene is TRBJ2-3, the V gene TRBV11-2, with D perhaps matching TRBD2 (5 bases). Looked up from germline, CDR1 is SGHAT and CDR2 is FQNNGV. V shed 7 bases and J shed 2 bases, with 10 bases lying between them. This CDR3 region has 13 residues. The chain's CDR3 is CASIRGLTDTQYF. DNA of the CDR3: TGTGCCAGCATCCGAGGGCTCACAGATACGCAGTATTTT.

This clonotype was seen repeatedly, ten times or more. The CDR3, as DNA: TGTGCCAGCAGCTTAAGGATCGGGGGGGGTGGAGAGACCCAGTACTTC. It specifies CASSLRIGGGGETQYF. The V call is TRBV7-2, the J call TRBJ2-5; TRBD2 matches 8 bases. J was trimmed by 4 bases and V by 2 bases; bases with no gene match: 9. CDR1 and CDR2 (germline): SGHTA, FQGNSA. The CDR3 is 16 residues long.

This clonotype was recorded many times. The chain employs TRBV3-1 and TRBJ1-2, with a weak D call TRBD1 (5 bases). Germline CDR1 is LGHDT and CDR2 is YNNKEL (reference sequence). The length of the CDR3 is 16 residues. Between the trimmed V and J ends, which lost 4 bases and 5 bases, there was a span of 20 bases. CDR3 in DNA: TGTGCCAGCAGCCCCCAACCCGGAGGAGGGGAATATGGCTACACCTTC. As protein: CASSPQPGGGEYGYTF.

V is TRBV20-1 and J is TRBJ1-2, with D possibly matching TRBD1 (6 bases). The CDR3 loop spans 12 amino acids. The germline V and J ends were trimmed by 5 bases and 6 bases, with 13 bases remaining between them. Germline CDR1 is DFQATT and CDR2 is SNEGSKA (reference sequence). CDR3 residues: CSAARGLDGYTF. The CDR3 DNA reads as TGCAGTGCTGCTCGGGGGCTGGATGGCTACACCTTC.

In this sample, this clonotype turned up many times. The chain couples TRBV7-3 to TRBJ2-1; D may be TRBD1 (5 bases). Between the trimmed V and J ends, which lost 3 bases and 9 bases, there was a span of 12 bases. This CDR3 is 13 amino acids long. CDR1 and CDR2 from the germline V gene are SGHTA and FQGTGA. The CDR3 bases are TGTGCCAGCAGCTTTTACGGTAGGGGTGAGCAGTTCTTC. It is translated as CASSFYGRGEQFF. Based on the CDR3 plus reference TRBV7-3 and TRBJ2-1, the full variable domain is GAGVSQTPSNKVTEKGKYVELRCDPISGHTALYWYRQSLGQGPEFLIYFQGTGAADDSGLPNDRFFAVRPEGSVSTLKIQRTERGDSAVYLCASSFYGRGEQFFGPGTRLTVL.

This clonotype is a singleton in its sample. The chain carries TRBV16 and TRBJ2-3, with 13 bases aligning to TRBD2. The V segment lost 4 bases and the J segment 6 bases; nucleotides outside the gene matches: 7. The CDR3 is 16 amino acids. CDR1 is KGHSY and CDR2 is FQNENV in the germline V gene. The CDR3 DNA reads TGTGCCAGCAGCCGCCGTGGGACTAGCGGGAAGGATACGCAGTATTTT. Translating gives CASSRRGTSGKDTQYF.

This chain links TRBV20-1 with TRBJ2-2; D perhaps matches TRBD2 (6 bases). Per germline, CDR1 DFQATT and CDR2 SNEGSKA (reference sequence). The CDR3 is 14 amino acids. Trimming shortened V by 5 bases and J by 4 bases, and 14 bases separated the two germline ends. This CDR3 reads CSAPGEGITGELFF. In DNA form, the CDR3 reads TGCAGTGCTCCGGGAGAAGGGATCACCGGGGAGCTGTTTTTT.

The CDR3 bases are TGTGCCAGTAGTGCCGGGACAGGGTCCGGGGAGCTGTTTTTT. Translated: CASSAGTGSGELFF. The chain links TRBV19 to TRBJ2-2, with 9 bases identical to TRBD1. Germline V gene data show CDR1 as LNHDA and CDR2 as SQIVND (reference sequence). The CDR3 is 14 amino acids. J lost 6 bases, V lost 5 bases, and 4 bases had no gene match.

This clonotype was seen a few times. V is TRBV13 and J is TRBJ2-1; 10 positions agree with TRBD2. Germline V CDR1 and CDR2: PRHDT, FYEKMQ (reference sequence). The trim removed 2 bases at V and 1 base at J, leaving 5 bases unmatched. CDR3 length: 17 amino acids. The CDR3 loop is CASSLLAGAISYNEQFF. DNA for the CDR3: TGTGCCAGCAGCTTACTAGCGGGAGCGATTTCCTACAATGAGCAGTTCTTC.

The V gene is TRBV3-1, the J gene TRBJ2-2; D might be TRBD2 (6 bases). The V end was cut by 4 bases, the J end by 0 bases, with 12 bases between. This CDR3 spans 16 amino acids. CDR1 and CDR2 from the germline V gene are LGHDT and YNNKEL (reference sequence). The CDR3 region has the DNA TGTGCCAGCAGCCTCTTGGGGGGAACGAACACCGGGGAGCTGTTTTTT. This encodes CASSLLGGTNTGELFF.

This clonotype was found many times. The chain employs TRBV10-3 and TRBJ2-7; D uncertain. Germline CDR1 and CDR2: ENHRY and SYGVKD. The CDR3 totals 13 residues. Trimming shortened V by 4 bases and J by 3 bases, and 10 bases separated the two germline ends. The CDR3 sequence: CAISASTYYEQYF. CDR3 nucleotide sequence: TGTGCCATCAGTGCGTCGACTTACTACGAGCAGTACTTC.

This clonotype showed up many times. This chain links TRBV28 with TRBJ2-5; tentatively, D is TRBD2 (5 bases). Trimming pared 6 bases from V and 4 bases from J, leaving 18 bases between. The germline V gene has CDR1 MDHEN and CDR2 SYDVKM. CDR3 size: 15 residues. The CDR3 coding sequence is TGTGCCAGCAGGATGTGGTCTGAGGCGGGAGAGACCCAGTACTTC. It specifies CASRMWSEAGETQYF.

This clonotype appeared a few times. The V call is TRBV6-1, the J call TRBJ2-7; 7 nucleotides align to TRBD1. Germline V CDR1 and CDR2: MNHNS, SASEGT. V was pared by 5 bases and J by 0 bases, with 4 bases of the junction left unmatched. This CDR3 contains 14 residues. As DNA, the CDR3 is TGTGCCAGCAGTCACGACAGGGTCTCCTACGAGCAGTACTTC. It yields the protein CASSHDRVSYEQYF.

The chain carries TRBV11-3 and TRBJ2-7; 8 bases are shared with TRBD2. This CDR3 comprises 16 residues. Trimming removed 1 base from V and 1 base from J; junction bases left unmatched: 6. In germline, CDR1 is SGHNT, CDR2 YENEEA. In nucleotides, the CDR3 is TGTGCCAGCAGCTTAGCGCCTAGCGGGTTTTCCTACGAGCAGTACTTC. Its translation: CASSLAPSGFSYEQYF.

The chain carries TRBV7-9 and TRBJ2-1; 8 positions match TRBD2. V shed 5 bases and J 2 bases; nucleotides not matched to a gene: 8. CDR1 is SEHNR and CDR2 is FQNEAQ in the germline V gene (reference sequence). This CDR3 region has 16 residues. The CDR3 DNA follows: TGTGCCAGCAGCCCGAGCGGGAGTTGGACCTACAATGAGCAGTTCTTC. Encoded protein: CASSPSGSWTYNEQFF.

This clonotype came up many times. This sequence joins TRBV19 and TRBJ2-1; 11 nucleotides agree with TRBD2. The V and J ends lost 5 bases and 5 bases, in that order; junction bases with no gene match: 8. This CDR3 has 16 amino acids. Germline values: CDR1 LNHDA, CDR2 SQIVND (reference sequence). This CDR3 is CASSLSGTSGNNEQFF. In DNA, the CDR3 is TGTGCCAGTAGTCTCTCCGGGACTAGCGGAAACAATGAGCAGTTCTTC.

The sample holds a few counts of this clonotype. The chain couples TRBV20-1 to TRBJ2-7; TRBD2 agrees at 10 bases. The CDR3 consists of 15 residues. V lost 2 bases and J lost 4; bases outside the gene matches: 8. In germline, CDR1 is DFQATT, CDR2 SNEGSKA (reference sequence). CDR3 region: CSARRLASGSYEQYF. The DNA of the CDR3 is TGCAGTGCTAGACGATTGGCTAGCGGGAGTTACGAGCAGTACTTC.

For this clonotype: The junction differs from germline at one of its ends, possibly a read error. The chain links TRBV6-2 or TRBV6-3 to TRBJ2-2; TRBD2 matches at 14 bases. The CDR3 extends over 17 amino acids. Germline-derived CDR1 and CDR2 are MNHEY and SVGEGT. The CDR3 region has the DNA TGTGCCAGCAAAAGGGGACTAGCGGGAGCGAACACCAGGGAGCTGTTTTTT. It codes for CASKRGLAGANTRELFF.

The V gene is TRBV20-1, the J gene TRBJ2-7, with 9 bases lining up with TRBD2. This CDR3 is 15 amino acids long. The V gene's germline CDR1 is DFQATT and CDR2 SNEGSKA (reference sequence). V lost 6 bases to trimming and J lost 2 bases; unmatched junction nucleotides: 11. The DNA of the CDR3 is TGCAGTGCCGAAACTAGCGGGTCAAGTACCTACGAGCAGTACTTC. It codes for CSAETSGSSTYEQYF.

This clonotype was detected a few times. The chain carries TRBV6-1 and TRBJ2-7; possible D gene TRBD1, 6 bases. V gave up 6 bases and J gave up 4 bases, with 16 bases separating them. Looked up from germline, CDR1 is MNHNS and CDR2 is SASEGT. The CDR3 loop spans 14 amino acids. The CDR3 sequence: CASRTGSLGYEQYF. CDR3 DNA: TGTGCCAGCAGGACAGGTAGTCTGGGGTACGAGCAGTACTTC.